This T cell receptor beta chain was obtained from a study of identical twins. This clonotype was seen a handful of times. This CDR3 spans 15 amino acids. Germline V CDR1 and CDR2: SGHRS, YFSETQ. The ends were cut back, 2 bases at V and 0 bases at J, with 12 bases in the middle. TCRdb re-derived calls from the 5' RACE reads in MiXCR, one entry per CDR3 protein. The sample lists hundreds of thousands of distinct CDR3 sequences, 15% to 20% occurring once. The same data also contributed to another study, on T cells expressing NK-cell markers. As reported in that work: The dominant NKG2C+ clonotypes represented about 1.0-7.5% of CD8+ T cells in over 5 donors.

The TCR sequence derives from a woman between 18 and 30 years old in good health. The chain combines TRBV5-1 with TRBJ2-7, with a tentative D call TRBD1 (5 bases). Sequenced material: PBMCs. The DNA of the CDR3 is TGCGCCAGCAGCTTTTCAGGGAAGCACTCCTACGAGCAGTACTTC. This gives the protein CASSFSGKHSYEQYF.